This TCR beta chain emerged from a study of beta chain features in type 1 diabetes. The investigators reverse transcribed all of the isolated RNA, so they sequenced expressed TCRB transcripts. Assay used: immunoSEQ multiplex PCR; TCRdb lists only in-frame clones, some missing. The top ten clones hold 2% to 2.5% of a sample with 150,000 to 180,000 clones, over 8.5% of them seen once. The source material was central memory CD4+ T cells from blood. This sequence was found in a man aged 18 to 30 in good health.

This CDR3 is CASSQNRAHNSPLHF. DNA for the CDR3: TGTGCCAGCAGCCAAAACAGGGCCCATAATTCACCCCTCCACTTT. The chain has TRBV14 and TRBJ1-6; a weak D match, TRBD1 (6 bases). Germline assignment: CDR1 SGHDN and CDR2 FVKESK. The V gene lost 2 bases and the J gene lost 5 bases, with 10 bases spanning the gap. The CDR3 is 15 residues long.